Listed below are T cell receptor beta chains from one sample, sequenced in a study of shared clonotypes between healthy human individuals. TCRdb's table, derived via immunoSEQ multiplex PCR, lists solely in-frame clones and lacks some. Counted here are hundreds of thousands of clones, approximately 79% occurring once; the ten biggest clones make up about 1.7%. The source material was memory CD4+ T cells sorted from blood. These receptors originate from a woman in her 30s in good health. CDR3s include the opening cysteine and the closing phenylalanine or tryptophan. The D gene is left open where the match is weak. Clone sizes are given selectively: once, few, many, or a class where the clone is expanded.

TRBD1 | TRBJ1-1 | TRBV7-9 | few | TGTGCCAGCAGCCCACCGGGACAGGCGCTACTGAACACTGAAGCTTTCTTT | CASSPPGQALLNTEAFF
. | TRBJ2-1 | TRBV5-8 | . | TGTGCCAGCAGCTTGGTTCACGTGACAAACAGTGGCAATGAGCAGTTCTTC | CASSLVHVTNSGNEQFF
. | TRBJ2-3 | TRBV18 | . | TGTGCCAGCTCACCGGGGGATACGCAGTATTTT | CASSPGDTQYF
. | TRBJ1-2 | TRBV11-1 | . | TGTGCCAGCAGCTCCGGACCCGAGAGCTACACCTTC | CASSSGPESYTF
TRBD1 | TRBJ2-1 | TRBV19 | . | TGTGCCAGTAGTATGTTTCGTGTGAGGACAGGGGGGAGCAATGAGCAGTTCTTC | CASSMFRVRTGGSNEQFF
TRBD2 | TRBJ2-7 | TRBV19 | . | TGTGCCAGTAGTACCCTCGGGACTAGCGGGGCCTACGAGCAGTACTTC | CASSTLGTSGAYEQYF
. | TRBJ2-3 | TRBV10-1 | . | TGCGCCAGCAGTGAGTCGACTGGGGATACGCAGTATTTT | CASSESTGDTQYF
. | TRBJ1-1 | TRBV28 | many | TGTGCCAGCGGTACAGGGAACACTGAAGCTTTCTTT | CASGTGNTEAFF
TRBD2 | TRBJ2-3 | TRBV11-2 | . | TGTGCCAGCAGCTACCCGGGACTAGCGGGAGGGGGCACAGATACGCAGTATTTT | CASSYPGLAGGGTDTQYF
. | TRBJ2-1 | TRBV5-1 | . | TGCGCCAGCAGCCTAGACGTGAGCTCCTACAATGAGCAGTTCTTC | CASSLDVSSYNEQFF
. | TRBJ1-1 | TRBV18 | . | TGTGCCAGCTCGAGGGGGAGGACGAACACTGAAGCTTTCTTT | CASSRGRTNTEAFF
. | TRBJ1-5 | TRBV5-8 | few | TGTGCCAGCAGCTTGGAGAGGGGGGTAGCTGGCAATCAGCCCCAGCATTTT | CASSLERGVAGNQPQHF
. | TRBJ2-7 | TRBV5-1 | . | TGCGCCAGCAGCAACCGGGACCCTAACTACGAGCAGTACTTC | CASSNRDPNYEQYF
. | TRBJ1-5 | TRBV28 | once | TGTGCCAGCATGACGATCGGCTCTACTAGCTTTCAGCCCCAGCATTTT | CASMTIGSTSFQPQHF
. | TRBJ1-1 | TRBV19 | . | TGTGCCAGTAGTATAGGAGTGGGACGGAACGCACGGGGCACTGAAGCTTTCTTT | CASSIGVGRNARGTEAFF
. | TRBJ1-1 | TRBV28 | once | TGTGCCAGCAGGAGGGACGGAGAAGCTTTCTTT | CASRRDGEAFF
. | TRBJ2-1 | TRBV6-5 | once | TGTGCCAGCAGGCGACATGCCGATGAGCAGTTCTTC | CASRRHADEQFF
. | TRBJ1-5 | TRBV6-5 | few | TGTGCCAGCAGATTAGGGCATTCGGGCAATCAGCCCCAGCATTTT | CASRLGHSGNQPQHF
TRBD1 | TRBJ1-4 | TRBV5-1 | . | TGCGCCAGCAGCTGGGACAGGGGTGGTGAAAAACTGTTTTTT | CASSWDRGGEKLFF
TRBD1 | TRBJ1-1 | TRBV7-8 | . | TGTGCCAGCAGCCCGGGACAGGGGGCGAGAGCTTTCTTT | CASSPGQGARAFF
. | TRBJ2-2 | TRBV5-6 | . | TGTGCCAGCAGCATTTTCGGCAAGGGACCTTACACCGGGGAGCTGTTTTTT | CASSIFGKGPYTGELFF
TRBD2 | TRBJ2-7 | TRBV28 | many | TGTGCCATCACCACGACTAGCGGAGCCTACGAGCAGTACTTC | CAITTTSGAYEQYF
TRBD1 | TRBJ1-2 | TRBV5-4 | . | TGTGCCAGCAGCCGACAGGGGGCGGAGTATGGCTACACCTTC | CASSRQGAEYGYTF
. | TRBJ2-5 | TRBV13 | . | TGTGCCAGCAGCCTAAGACAAGAGACCCAGTACTTC | CASSLRQETQYF
. | TRBJ2-1 | TRBV7-8 | . | TGTGCCAGCAGCTTAGTTGTAAGCTACAATGAGCAGTTCTTC | CASSLVVSYNEQFF
. | TRBJ1-1 | TRBV5-4 | . | TGTGCCAGCAGCTGGGGCAGAGACTCTGAAGCTTTCTTT | CASSWGRDSEAFF
. | TRBJ2-2 | TRBV6-6 | . | TGTGCCAGCAGTTACTCCGGGACTCCCGGGGGCGGGGAGCTGTTTTTT | CASSYSGTPGGGELFF
TRBD2 | TRBJ2-2 | TRBV5-6 | . | TGTGCCAGCAGCTCCAGGACTAGCGGGAGGCGAAACACCGGGGAGCTGTTTTTT | CASSSRTSGRRNTGELFF
. | TRBJ1-1 | TRBV7-9 | . | TGTGCCAGCAGCTTAGGTGGGTCGAACACTGAAGCTTTCTTT | CASSLGGSNTEAFF
. | TRBJ1-2 | TRBV19 | few | TGTGCCAGTACCCCCGGCCTTACCTATGGCTACACCTTC | CASTPGLTYGYTF
. | TRBJ2-5 | TRBV5-6 | few | TGTGCCAGCAGCCGGACACAGGGCCGAGAGACCCAGTACTTC | CASSRTQGRETQYF
TRBD2 | TRBJ2-1 | TRBV11-3 | . | TGTGCCAGCAGCCATGCCGGGGCTAGCGGGAGTACCTACAATGAGCTGTTCTTC | CASSHAGASGSTYNELFF
. | TRBJ2-1 | TRBV14 | once | TGTGCCAGCAGCCCCCCGGACATTTACTCCTACAATGAGCAGTTCTTC | CASSPPDIYSYNEQFF
. | TRBJ2-3 | TRBV6-6 | . | TGTGCCAGCACCCATAGAGGAACTAGCACAGATACGCAGTATTTT | CASTHRGTSTDTQYF
TRBD2 | TRBJ2-2 | TRBV27 | . | TGTGCCTCCCGAAAGGACGGGAGGGCCGGGGAGCTGTTTTTT | CASRKDGRAGELFF
. | TRBJ1-5 | TRBV7-8 | many | TGTGCCAGCAGCTTTCAAGGCAGGGGAAATCAGCCCCAGCATTTT | CASSFQGRGNQPQHF
TRBD2 | TRBJ2-5 | TRBV7-8 | once | TGTGCCAGCAGCTTAGGAGGGGCACTAGCGGGAGGACAAGAGACCCAGTACTTC | CASSLGGALAGGQETQYF
. | TRBJ1-5 | TRBV6-6 | . | TGTGCCAGCAGTTACCCGGGGCAGACCCAGCATTTT | CASSYPGQTQHF
. | TRBJ2-7 | TRBV19 | many | TGTGCCAGCGGGGATTACGAGCAGTACTTC | CASGDYEQYF
. | TRBJ1-5 | TRBV27 | . | TGTGCCAGCAGTCCAAGACAGAATAATCAGCCCCAGCATTTT | CASSPRQNNQPQHF